This T cell receptor beta chain is from a study of T cell repertoires in urothelial bladder cancer (dated by TCRdb to between 2019 and 2020). Regarding the study in general: Of the roughly twelve resected lesions, three were clinically staged as cT0, three as cTa, three as cT1 and three as cT2 or greater. The study compared clonality of the TCR repertoire in bladder tumors against clonality in benign bladder inflammation. A total of some 11 patients who had bladder lesions and were undergoing transurethral resection were prospectively identified. Twelve resected bladder lesions were studied, comprising urothelial carcinoma (UC+) and benign (UC-) specimens.

What the authors observed across the whole study: The median percentage of tumor infiltrating lymphocytes was 1.5% to 2% in carcinoma specimens and 9% to 15% in benign specimens. In carcinoma specimens a single T-cell clone made up as much as 17% of infiltrating lymphocytes, compared with roughly 1.8% in benign specimens. Urothelial carcinoma specimens contained fewer T cells than benign specimens, with a median of about 5,400 versus 25,000.

The CDR3, from cysteine to phenylalanine, totals 15 residues. Only the CDR3 portion is preserved as DNA: 45 bases, with reading frame beginning at the first base. CDR1 and CDR2 are drawn from the germline V gene (reference sequence): MNHNY, SVGAGI. Germline trimming: 8 bases from V, 4 bases from J; junction bases outside gene matches: 2. Bladder lesion specimens were collected at transurethral resection and stored at -80C. From bladder specimens obtained at transurethral resection, DNA was extracted. The immunoSEQ assay was used to sequence the CDR3 region of the TCR beta chain. The source study handled its data this way. For every specimen, the T-cell fraction, clonal dominance and maximum TCR clone frequency were calculated. TCRdb took this table from immuneACCESS and kept in-frame rearrangements with V and J called. Such tables lack part of the clones; where checked against another copy, unresolved V genes explain under half of the gap, and the rest is unexplained. D and trimming come from the DNA, and the V and J calls and clone size come from that table. The sample table holds about 13,000 clones, of which roughly 70% were seen once. Less than 9% of the sample lies in the top ten.

For this clone: Its recognized antigen is unknown. Per-nucleotide qualities are absent, and no much larger clonotype sits a single base away.

This sequence was found in a human donor with urothelial carcinoma. Sequences were obtained from tumor-infiltrating cells from bladder cancer. The V gene is TRBV6-6 and the J gene is TRBJ2-2, with 15 bases matching TRBD2. The DNA sequence follows: TGTGCCAGCGGACTAGCGGGGGGGCTCACCGGGGAGCTGTTTTTT. Its protein product is CASGLAGGLTGELFF.